This T cell receptor (beta chain) is drawn from a study of blood T cell repertoires in COVID-19. About the study: COVID-19 samples, acute and convalescent, were from the United States, Italy and Spain. PBMCs, B-cell-depleted T cells, or T cells were the source of the cDNA or gDNA that made up the material.

In germline, CDR1 is LGHDT, CDR2 YNNKEL (reference sequence). The CDR3 is 16 residues long. The ends lost 4 bases at V and 4 bases at J; junction bases unmatched: 9. Generated by immunoSEQ multiplex PCR, the TCRdb table keeps only in-frame clones and is missing some. The sample comprises some 350,000 clones, around 89% of which are singletons, and about 7% rests with the top ten. Sequences were obtained from peripheral blood. The TCR sequence derives from a man between 18 and 29 years old with active or convalescent COVID-19. The chain links TRBV3-1 (or the pseudogene TRBV3-2) to TRBJ2-2; 7 bases fit TRBD2. CDR3 sequence reads: CASSRRTRGATGELFF. The DNA for the CDR3 is TGTGCCAGCAGCCGTCGGACTAGAGGGGCCACCGGGGAGCTGTTTTTT.